This T cell receptor beta chain was identified during a study of blood T cells in healthy people across ages (dated by TCRdb to 2013 to 2016). For the wider study: In model experiments, roughly one uniquely barcoded TCR beta cDNA molecule per two T cells was captured by template switching. Using deep sequencing normalized with unique cDNA molecular identifiers, the study measured how TCR beta repertoire diversity changes with age. Four age groups were formed from the donors: young (average about 17 years), middle-aged (approximately 40), aged (about 62) and long-lived (82). To avoid experimental bias, donors of different ages were distributed randomly across sequencing lanes. Two additional independent replicas of 1 million unique cDNA reads from the same blood draw were analyzed for two donors (one aged 18 to 29 and one aged 80 or older).

On the study overall, not on this receptor specifically: Compared with the aged group, the long-lived group had more naive CD4+ T cells, fewer expanded clones and increased TCR diversity, suggesting age selection. Estimates of total diversity from one million sequenced T cells were regarded as lower bounds and underestimates. A strong correlation was found between observed TCR beta diversity and the percentage of naive T cells measured by flow cytometry. Because the CMV infection status of the donors was unknown, age-related changes in expanded clonotypes may potentially have been confounded. Bulk unsorted PBMC profiling prevented conclusive comparison of naive and antigen-experienced compartments. Observed TCR beta diversity per million T cells fell roughly linearly with age, and a significant reduction was already apparent by age around 39.

Preparation of the library involved 5' RACE. TCRdb names Illumina HiSeq 2500 as the instrument used. The second PCR ran for about 7 to 11 cycles and used a J-beta primer mix along with a sample-barcoded 5' primer. A unique molecular identifier was introduced onto each TCR beta cDNA molecule by a template-switch 5' adaptor carrying 12 random nucleotides. At least 2.5 million CDR3-containing paired-end reads were obtained from each sample. All of the RNA was converted into first-strand cDNA using the Mint cDNA synthesis kit, with a TRBC-specific oligonucleotide serving as the primer. After uracil-DNA glycosylase treatment, a first 18-cycle PCR used universal primers M1SS and BC2_uni_R on all cDNA. Regarding the original processing steps: Normalization of each sample was performed by random selection of 1 million high-quality reads, each carrying a distinct molecular identifier. Reads with shared molecular identifiers were discarded instead of being binned into consensus sequences. CDR3 identification, clonotype clustering and error correction used MiTCR with a Q25 quality threshold and the strictest error-elimination algorithm. A nonparametric unseen species model using Euler transformation provided a lower-bound estimate of total TCR beta diversity. Using fastp at Q25 and MiXCR, TCRdb reprocessed the public reads and kept productive beta chains. Entries that share a CDR3 protein sequence are merged under the most common genes and DNA. TCRdb's processing, not the study's, gives the V and J calls here. For this sample the table gives some 1.6 million distinct CDR3 sequences, of which roughly a third were detected only once. The ten largest clones represent approximately 10% of the sample.

The 39 donors, aged about 6 to 95 years, were systemically healthy Caucasian individuals from Russia. Each donor gave roughly 11 milliliters of peripheral blood, drawn into EDTA-treated Vacutainer tubes. Ficoll-Paque density-gradient centrifugation was used to isolate PBMCs, with at least 7 million obtained per sample. Total RNA, at least 6 micrograms per sample, was extracted from PBMCs with Trizol reagent. Naive CD45RAhigh/CD27high T cell percentages were measured by flow cytometry on a PBMC aliquot from every donor. CDR1 SGHDT and CDR2 YYEEEE are derived from the germline V gene. Germline trimming amounts to 4 bases on V and 7 bases on J, with 7 as the count of junction bases outside the gene matches. From the cysteine through the phenylalanine, the CDR3 covers 14 amino acids. The CDR3 DNA has 42 bases and is translated from base 1. This clonotype was counted between two and nine times. The antigen it binds to is not known. Base quality data are lacking; no much larger clone is found one base away.

The sequenced sample consisted of blood. The receptor chain draws on TRBV5-6 and TRBJ1-2; the central 10 bases match TRBD1. The clonotype was recovered from a woman aged 25 to 39 in good health. The bases read TGTGCCAGCAGCAACTCCGGGACAGGGGCTGGCTACACCTTC. This encodes CASSNSGTGAGYTF.